The 14 T cell receptor beta chains reported below all come from one sample, sequenced in a study of blood T cell repertoires in COVID-19. Assay used: immunoSEQ multiplex PCR; TCRdb lists only in-frame clones, some missing. Among 25,000 to 30,000 clones listed, roughly 85% were seen once. Specimen: peripheral blood. These receptors came from a human donor in a cohort sampled during active COVID-19.

V and J are TRBV30 and TRBJ2-3; 7 positions agree with TRBD1. The CDR3 totals 14 residues. V lost 2 bases, J lost 3 bases, and 5 bases stayed unmatched. Germline V gives CDR1 GTSNPN, CDR2 SVGIG (reference sequence). CDR3 in amino acids: CAWSSTGLTDTQYF. The CDR3 DNA reads TGTGCCTGGAGTTCGACAGGGTTGACAGATACGCAGTATTTT.

This clone was detected only once. This sequence joins TRBV6-6 and TRBJ2-5, with 8 nucleotides matching TRBD2. CDR3 length: 13 residues. The V gene end was trimmed by 6 bases and the J gene end by 7 bases; junction bases not matched to a gene: 7. From germline, CDR1 is MNHNY and CDR2 SVGAGI (reference sequence). CDR3 amino acids: CASSTGRDGTQYF. The CDR3 DNA reads as TGTGCCAGCAGCACCGGGAGGGACGGGACCCAGTACTTC.

A word on this clone: A read error may produce the germline difference seen at one junction end. This chain links TRBV9 with TRBJ2-3; D perhaps matches TRBD2 (6 bases). Germline values: CDR1 SGDLS, CDR2 YYNGEE. The CDR3 spans 15 residues. The CDR3 here is CASSVSGVSKDTQYF. CDR3 bases: TGTGCCAGCAGCGTATCGGGGGTAAGCAAAGATACGCAGTATTTT.

This chain uses TRBV6-1 with TRBJ1-3; tentatively, D is TRBD1 (6 bases). The CDR3 spans 19 residues. The germline V and J ends were trimmed by 4 bases and 0 bases, with 22 bases remaining between them. Germline-derived CDR1 and CDR2 are MNHNS and SASEGT. The DNA of the CDR3 is TGTGCCAGCAGTGTGTGGGGCGGGGGCTTTTCGAACTCTGGAAACACCATATATTTT. The encoded protein is CASSVWGGGFSNSGNTIYF.

The CDR3, as DNA: TGTGCCAGCAGCAAGGACAGGCGGTCCTACGAGCAGTACTTC. Translating it yields CASSKDRRSYEQYF. The chain recombines TRBV6-2 or TRBV6-3 with TRBJ2-7; TRBD1 matches 7 bases. This CDR3 is built from 14 residues. Trimming at V came to 6 bases and at J to 1 base, leaving 6 bases not matched to a gene. From germline, CDR1 is MNHEY and CDR2 SVGEGT.

The V gene is TRBV27, the J gene TRBJ2-7; tentatively, D is TRBD1 (6 bases). CDR3 length equals 13 residues. Trimming removed 6 bases from V and 5 bases from J, with 14 bases in between. In germline, CDR1 is MNHEY, CDR2 SMNVEV (reference sequence). The CDR3 loop is CASRRTGSNEQYF. Written as DNA, the CDR3 is TGTGCCAGCAGGCGTACAGGGTCCAACGAGCAGTACTTC.

V is TRBV5-1 and J is TRBJ2-5; D is perhaps TRBD2 (5 bases). Germline V lookup: CDR1 SGHRS, CDR2 YFSETQ. The V and J ends lost 0 bases and 0 bases respectively, with 12 bases between them. This CDR3 is built from 16 residues. CDR3 in DNA: TGCGCCAGCAGCTTGGGACTAATACCCTACCAAGAGACCCAGTACTTC. It encodes CASSLGLIPYQETQYF.

This chain joins TRBV6-5 and TRBJ2-5; D is perhaps TRBD2 (7 bases). With 6 bases removed from V and 5 bases from J, the gap between germline ends came to 10 bases. Germline-derived CDR1 and CDR2 are MNHEY and SVGAGI. The CDR3 runs to 12 residues. This CDR3 reads CASRRGGETQYF. The CDR3 DNA reads as TGTGCCAGCAGGAGGGGGGGGGAGACCCAGTACTTC.

The chain couples TRBV11-2 to TRBJ1-1; D may be TRBD1 (6 bases). The germline V gene encodes CDR1 SGHAT and CDR2 FQNNGV. The CDR3 spans 14 residues. The germline V and J ends were trimmed by 5 bases and 5 bases, with 15 bases remaining between them. CDR3 residues: CASSLPGALTEAFF. The CDR3 DNA follows: TGTGCCAGCAGCCTCCCAGGGGCTTTGACTGAAGCTTTCTTT. The entire variable domain, with the rest obtained from reference TRBV11-2 and TRBJ1-1, is as follows: EAGVAQSPRYKIIEKRQSVAFWCNPISGHATLYWYQQILGQGPKLLIQFQNNGVVDDSQLPKDRFSAERLKGVDSTLKIQPAKLEDSAVYLCASSLPGALTEAFFGQGTRLTVV.

The genes are TRBV6-5 and TRBJ1-5, with 7 bases matching TRBD1. Per the germline V gene, CDR1 is MNHEY and CDR2 is SVGAGI. The CDR3 sequence is 14 residues long. Germline trimming cut 8 bases from V and 2 bases from J; bases unmatched to any gene: 6. CDR3 DNA: TGTGCCAGCTTAAGGACAGGCCGCAATCAGCCCCAGCATTTT. Translation gives CASLRTGRNQPQHF.

V is TRBV4-3 and J is TRBJ2-2; 7 nucleotides align to TRBD2. Germline V gene data show CDR1 as LGHNA and CDR2 as YSLEER. This CDR3 has 16 residues. The V gene end was trimmed by 4 bases and the J gene end by 0 bases; junction bases not matched to a gene: 5. The CDR3 here is CASSLGRGANTGELFF. CDR3 sequence (DNA): TGCGCCAGCAGCCTCGGTCGGGGGGCGAACACCGGGGAGCTGTTTTTT.

V and J are TRBV20-1 and TRBJ1-1; unclear D gene. This CDR3 region has 8 residues. Trimming took 6 bases from V and 11 from J, leaving 7 bases between them. CDR1 is DFQATT and CDR2 is SNEGSKA in the germline V gene (reference sequence). The CDR3 is CSAQAAFF. CDR3 DNA: TGCAGTGCCCAGGCGGCTTTCTTT.

The chain carries TRBV13 and TRBJ2-4; the match to TRBD2 covers 7 bases. This CDR3 spans 17 amino acids. Trimming cost V 0 bases and J 1 base; bases outside gene matches: 6. CDR1 is PRHDT and CDR2 is FYEKMQ in the germline V gene (reference sequence). CDR3: CASSLGPGGGAKNIQYF. The CDR3 nucleotides read TGTGCCAGCAGCTTAGGCCCTGGGGGGGGTGCCAAAAACATTCAGTACTTC.

This clone appeared a single time. This chain connects TRBV7-2 to TRBJ2-5; D perhaps matches TRBD1 (6 bases). Germline CDR1 reads SGHTA; CDR2 reads FQGNSA. This CDR3 comprises 14 residues. Trimming shortened V by 6 bases and J by 3 bases, and 14 bases separated the two germline ends. CDR3: CASRGWQGKETQYF. CDR3 sequence (DNA): TGTGCCAGCAGAGGGTGGCAGGGGAAAGAGACCCAGTACTTC.